What follows are 9 T cell receptor beta chains derived from one specimen sequenced in a study of STAT5B mutations in CD4+ large granular lymphocyte leukemia. Method: immunoSEQ multiplex PCR; TCRdb's copy keeps in-frame clones and lacks some. The profile shows 20,000 or so clones, 60% to 80% of them singletons. Sequencing was performed on CD4+ T cells from blood buffy coats. These receptors were collected from a human donor in good health.

This clone was detected only a few times. The chain is built from TRBV7-2 and TRBJ2-1; no definite D call. Trimming took 6 bases from V and 9 from J, leaving 9 bases between them. The germline CDR1 and CDR2 sequences are SGHTA and FQGNSA. This CDR3 contains 11 residues. The CDR3 reads CASRSGVEQFF. The CDR3 DNA reads as TGTGCCAGCAGGAGTGGGGTTGAGCAGTTCTTC.

This clone was seen only a few times. The chain has TRBV5-1 and TRBJ2-5; perhaps TRBD2 as D (5 bases). Germline CDR1 is SGHRS and CDR2 is YFSETQ. The ends were cut back, 7 bases at V and 1 base at J, with 8 bases in the middle. CDR3 length: 12 amino acids. CDR3 in DNA: TGCGCCAGCTCGGGAACCCAAGAGACCCAGTACTTC. It translates to CASSGTQETQYF.

The chain couples TRBV28 to TRBJ2-7; D might be TRBD2 (6 bases). V was shortened by 5 bases and J by 6 bases, with 17 bases between the two germline ends. Germline values: CDR1 MDHEN, CDR2 SYDVKM. The CDR3 loop spans 14 amino acids. As DNA, the CDR3 is TGTGCCAGCAGTCCGGACGGGAGTAGTTCCGAGCAGTACTTC. This sequence encodes CASSPDGSSSEQYF.

V usage is TRBV6-1 and J usage is TRBJ2-3; 13 positions match TRBD2. With V trimmed by 4 bases and J by 4 bases, 2 bases remained unmatched. The CDR3 covers 15 residues. CDR1 is MNHNS, CDR2 SASEGT, per germline. This CDR3 reads CASSGGLAGADTQYF. CDR3 DNA: TGTGCCAGCAGTGGAGGACTAGCGGGGGCAGATACGCAGTATTTT.

The chain has TRBV6-1 and TRBJ2-2; D not certain. Germline CDR1 and CDR2: MNHNS and SASEGT. Trimming removed 10 bases from V and 5 bases from J, with 17 bases in between. The CDR3 is 14 amino acids. Written as DNA, the CDR3 is TGTGCCACCTGGAACGGAGCTACTACCGGGGAGCTGTTTTTT. Its protein product is CATWNGATTGELFF.

This rearrangement joins TRBV6-5 to TRBJ2-3; D could derive from TRBD1 or TRBD2 (5 bases each). Looked up from germline, CDR1 is MNHEY and CDR2 is SVGAGI. V was clipped by 0 bases and J by 6 bases, with 13 bases between them. The CDR3 has 15 residues. This chain's CDR3 is CASSYSGVALDTQYF. The CDR3 bases are TGTGCCAGCAGTTACTCGGGGGTAGCCTTGGATACGCAGTATTTT.

The chain links TRBV11-3 to TRBJ2-7; the match to TRBD1 covers 9 bases. This CDR3 is 13 amino acids long. V shed 5 bases, J shed 5 bases, and the junction held 4 bases outside the gene matches. Germline assignment: CDR1 SGHNT and CDR2 YENEEA. DNA for the CDR3: TGTGCCAGCAGCCCGGGACAGGGTAACGAGCAGTACTTC. Its protein is CASSPGQGNEQYF.

CDR3 DNA sequence: TGTGCCAGCAGTTCACGGACAGATAATCAGCCCCAGCATTTT. Translating gives CASSSRTDNQPQHF. This chain uses TRBV28 with TRBJ1-5; perhaps TRBD1 as D (6 bases). The CDR3 totals 14 residues. The V gene lost 4 bases and the J gene lost 4 bases, with 11 bases spanning the gap. Germline V lookup: CDR1 MDHEN, CDR2 SYDVKM.

The chain employs TRBV27 and TRBJ1-1; TRBD1 matches at 8 bases. The CDR3 sequence is 12 residues long. After removal of 4 bases from V and 6 bases from J, the junction contained 1 base not matched to a gene. Germline CDR1 MNHEY, CDR2 SMNVEV (reference sequence). Here the CDR3 reads CASSSTGAEAFF. The DNA for the CDR3 is TGTGCCAGCAGTTCGACAGGGGCTGAAGCTTTCTTT.